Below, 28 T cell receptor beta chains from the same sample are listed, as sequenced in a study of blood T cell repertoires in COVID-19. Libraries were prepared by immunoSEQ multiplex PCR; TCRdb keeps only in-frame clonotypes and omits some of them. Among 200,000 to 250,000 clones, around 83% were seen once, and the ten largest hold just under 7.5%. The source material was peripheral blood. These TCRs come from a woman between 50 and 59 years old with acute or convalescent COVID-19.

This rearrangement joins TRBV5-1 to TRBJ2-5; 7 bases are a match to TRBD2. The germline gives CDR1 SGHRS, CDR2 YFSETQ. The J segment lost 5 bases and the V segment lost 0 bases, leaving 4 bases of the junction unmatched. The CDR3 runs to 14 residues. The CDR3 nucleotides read TGCGCCAGCAGCTTGGGAGCGGGGATGGAGACCCAGTACTTC. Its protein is CASSLGAGMETQYF.

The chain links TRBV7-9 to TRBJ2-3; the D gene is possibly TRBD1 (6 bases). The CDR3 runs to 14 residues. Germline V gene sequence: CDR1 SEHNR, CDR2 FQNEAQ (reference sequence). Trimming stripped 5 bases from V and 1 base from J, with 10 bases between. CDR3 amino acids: CASSHAGGTDTQYF. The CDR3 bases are TGTGCCAGCAGCCACGCAGGGGGCACAGATACGCAGTATTTT.

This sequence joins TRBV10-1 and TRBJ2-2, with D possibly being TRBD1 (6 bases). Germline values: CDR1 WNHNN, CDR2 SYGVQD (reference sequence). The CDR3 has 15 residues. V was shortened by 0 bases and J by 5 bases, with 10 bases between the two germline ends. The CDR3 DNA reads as TGCGCCAGCAGTGAGTCACAGGGTGAAACCGGGGAGCTGTTTTTT. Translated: CASSESQGETGELFF.

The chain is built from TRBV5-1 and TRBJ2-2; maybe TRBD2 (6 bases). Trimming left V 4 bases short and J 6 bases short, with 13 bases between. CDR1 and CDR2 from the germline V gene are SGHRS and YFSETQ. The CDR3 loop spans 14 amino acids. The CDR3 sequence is CASSVGREAGELFF. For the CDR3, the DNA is TGCGCCAGCAGCGTCGGTAGGGAGGCCGGGGAGCTGTTTTTT.

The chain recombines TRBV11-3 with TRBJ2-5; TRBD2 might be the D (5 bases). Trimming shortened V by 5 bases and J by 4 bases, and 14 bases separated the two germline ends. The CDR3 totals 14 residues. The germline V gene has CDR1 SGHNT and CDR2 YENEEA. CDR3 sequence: CASSPGSGRETQYF. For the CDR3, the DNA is TGTGCCAGCAGCCCGGGGTCTGGGCGAGAGACCCAGTACTTC. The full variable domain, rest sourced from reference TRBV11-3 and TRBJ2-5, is EAGVVQSPRYKIIEKKQPVAFWCNPISGHNTLYWYLQNLGQGPELLIRYENEEAVDDSQLPKDRFSAERLKGVDSTLKIQPAELGDSAVYLCASSPGSGRETQYFGPGTRLLVL.

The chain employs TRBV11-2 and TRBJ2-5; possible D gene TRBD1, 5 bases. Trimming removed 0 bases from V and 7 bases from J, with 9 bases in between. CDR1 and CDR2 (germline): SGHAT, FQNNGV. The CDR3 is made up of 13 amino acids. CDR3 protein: CASSLDRDGTQYF. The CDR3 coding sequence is TGTGCCAGCAGCTTAGACAGGGATGGGACCCAGTACTTC.

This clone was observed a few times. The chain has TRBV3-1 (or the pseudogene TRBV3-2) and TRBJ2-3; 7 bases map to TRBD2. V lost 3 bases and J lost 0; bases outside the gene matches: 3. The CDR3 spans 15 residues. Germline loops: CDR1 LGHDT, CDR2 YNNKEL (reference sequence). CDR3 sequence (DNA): TGTGCCAGCAGCCACAGCGGGGCCAGCACAGATACGCAGTATTTT. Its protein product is CASSHSGASTDTQYF.

Here the CDR3 DNA reads TGTGCCAGCAGTCGGAAAGGACAAGGTAGCTCCTACGAGCAGTACTTC. Its translation is CASSRKGQGSSYEQYF. The rearrangement joins TRBV5-5 to TRBJ2-7; D is perhaps TRBD1 (5 bases). In germline, CDR1 is SGHKS, CDR2 YYEKEE (reference sequence). The germline V and J ends were trimmed by 5 bases and 0 bases, with 18 bases remaining between them. This CDR3 contains 16 residues.

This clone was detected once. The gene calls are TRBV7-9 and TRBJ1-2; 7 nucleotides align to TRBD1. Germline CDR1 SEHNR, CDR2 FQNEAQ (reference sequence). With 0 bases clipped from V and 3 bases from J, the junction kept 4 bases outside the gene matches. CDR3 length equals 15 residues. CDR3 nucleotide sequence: TGTGCCAGCAGCTTAGCCGGGACAGTGGACTATGGCTACACCTTC. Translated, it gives CASSLAGTVDYGYTF.

The chain's CDR3 is CASSLGGGSTDTQYF. CDR3 coding DNA: TGCGCCAGCAGCTTGGGGGGCGGGAGTACAGATACGCAGTATTTT. V gene TRBV5-1 combines with J gene TRBJ2-3, with 7 bases fitting TRBD2. Trimming at V came to 0 bases and at J to 3 bases, leaving 4 bases not matched to a gene. The CDR3 has 15 residues. From germline, CDR1 is SGHRS and CDR2 YFSETQ.

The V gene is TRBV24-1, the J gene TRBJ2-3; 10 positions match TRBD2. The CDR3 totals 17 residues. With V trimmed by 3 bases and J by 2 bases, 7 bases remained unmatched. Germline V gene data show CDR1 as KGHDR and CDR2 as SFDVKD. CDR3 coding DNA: TGTGCCACCAGTGATCGGAAAAGCGGGGGGGTCACAGATACGCAGTATTTT. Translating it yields CATSDRKSGGVTDTQYF.

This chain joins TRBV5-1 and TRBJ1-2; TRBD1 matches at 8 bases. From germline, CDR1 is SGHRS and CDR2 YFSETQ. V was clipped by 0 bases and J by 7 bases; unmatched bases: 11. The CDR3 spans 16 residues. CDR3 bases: TGCGCCAGCAGCTTGGAGGCCCAGGGGGCGACGATTGGCTACACCTTC. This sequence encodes CASSLEAQGATIGYTF.

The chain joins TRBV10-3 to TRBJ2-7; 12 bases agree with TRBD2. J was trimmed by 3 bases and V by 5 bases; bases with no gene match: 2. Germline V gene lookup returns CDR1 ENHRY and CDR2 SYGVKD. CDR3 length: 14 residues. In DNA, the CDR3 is TGTGCCATCAGTTTGACTAGCGGGAGCTACGAGCAGTACTTC. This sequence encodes CAISLTSGSYEQYF.

This CDR3 is CASSLEGGRVEKLFF. The CDR3 DNA reads as TGTGCCAGCAGCTTAGAAGGCGGCAGGGTGGAAAAACTGTTTTTT. The gene calls are TRBV7-8 and TRBJ1-4, with a weak D call TRBD1 (5 bases). This CDR3 is 15 amino acids long. Per the germline V gene, CDR1 is SGHVS and CDR2 is FQNEAQ. Trimming stripped 1 base from V and 8 bases from J, with 14 bases between.

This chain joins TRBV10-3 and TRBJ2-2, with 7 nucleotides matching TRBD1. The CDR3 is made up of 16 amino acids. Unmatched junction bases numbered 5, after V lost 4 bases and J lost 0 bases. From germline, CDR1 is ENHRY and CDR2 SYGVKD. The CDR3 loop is CAISGGDSTNTGELFF. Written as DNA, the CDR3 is TGTGCCATCAGTGGAGGGGACAGCACGAACACCGGGGAGCTGTTTTTT.

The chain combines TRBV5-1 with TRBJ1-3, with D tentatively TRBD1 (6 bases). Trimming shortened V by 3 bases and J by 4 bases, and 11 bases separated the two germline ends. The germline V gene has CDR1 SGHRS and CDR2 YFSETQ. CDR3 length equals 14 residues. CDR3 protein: CASSSAGEGNTIYF. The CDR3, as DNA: TGCGCCAGCAGCTCGGCAGGGGAAGGAAACACCATATATTTT.

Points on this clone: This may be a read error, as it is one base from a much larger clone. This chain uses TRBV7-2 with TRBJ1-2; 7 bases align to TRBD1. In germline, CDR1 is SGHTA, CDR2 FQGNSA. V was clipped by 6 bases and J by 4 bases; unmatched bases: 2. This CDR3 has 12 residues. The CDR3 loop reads CASRRDSYGYTF. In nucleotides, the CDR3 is TGTGCCAGCAGACGGGACAGCTATGGCTACACCTTC.

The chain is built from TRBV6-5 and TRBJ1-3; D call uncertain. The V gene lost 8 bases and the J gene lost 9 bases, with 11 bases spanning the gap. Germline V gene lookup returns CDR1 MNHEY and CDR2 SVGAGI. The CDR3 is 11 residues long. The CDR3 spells CASHDQVTIYF. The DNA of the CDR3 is TGTGCCAGCCACGACCAGGTCACCATATATTTT.

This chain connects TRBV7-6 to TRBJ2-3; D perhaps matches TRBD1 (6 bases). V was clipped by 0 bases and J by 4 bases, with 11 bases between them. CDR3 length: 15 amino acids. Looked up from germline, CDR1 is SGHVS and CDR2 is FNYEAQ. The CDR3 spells CASSLAGARADTQYF. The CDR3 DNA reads TGTGCCAGCAGCTTAGCGGGGGCACGGGCAGATACGCAGTATTTT. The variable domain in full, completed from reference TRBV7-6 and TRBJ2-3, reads GAGVSQSPRYKVTKRGQDVALRCDPISGHVSLYWYRQALGQGPEFLTYFNYEAQQDKSGLPNDRFSAERPEGSISTLTIQRTEQRDSAMYRCASSLAGARADTQYFGPGTRLTVL.

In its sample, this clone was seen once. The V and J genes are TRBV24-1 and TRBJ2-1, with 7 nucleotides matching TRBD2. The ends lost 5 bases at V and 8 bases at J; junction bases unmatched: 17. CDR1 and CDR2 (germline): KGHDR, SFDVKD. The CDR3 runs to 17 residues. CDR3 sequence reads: CATSATERTRNVDEQFF. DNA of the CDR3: TGTGCCACCAGTGCCACGGAAAGGACTAGGAACGTCGATGAGCAGTTCTTC.

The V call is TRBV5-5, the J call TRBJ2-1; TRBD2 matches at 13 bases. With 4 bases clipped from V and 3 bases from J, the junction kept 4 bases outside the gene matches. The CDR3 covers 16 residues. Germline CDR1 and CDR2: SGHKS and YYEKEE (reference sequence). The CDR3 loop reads CASSTGLAGVYNEQFF. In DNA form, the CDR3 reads TGTGCCAGCAGCACAGGACTAGCGGGAGTCTACAATGAGCAGTTCTTC.

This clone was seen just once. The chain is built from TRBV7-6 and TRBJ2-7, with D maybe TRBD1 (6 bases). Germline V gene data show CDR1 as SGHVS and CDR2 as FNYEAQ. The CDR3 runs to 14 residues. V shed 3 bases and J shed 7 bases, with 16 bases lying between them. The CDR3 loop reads CASSFTAGVGEQYF. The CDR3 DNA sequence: TGTGCCAGCAGCTTTACTGCAGGGGTAGGAGAGCAGTACTTC.

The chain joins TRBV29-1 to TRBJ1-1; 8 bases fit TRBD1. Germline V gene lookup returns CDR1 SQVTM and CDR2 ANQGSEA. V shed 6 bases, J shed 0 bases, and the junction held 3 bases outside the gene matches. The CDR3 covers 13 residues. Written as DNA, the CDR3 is TGCAGCGTCCGGACAGGGATGAACACTGAAGCTTTCTTT. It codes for CSVRTGMNTEAFF. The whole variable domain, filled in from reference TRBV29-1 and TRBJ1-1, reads SAVISQKPSRDICQRGTSLTIQCQVDSQVTMMFWYRQQPGQSLTLIATANQGSEATYESGFVIDKFPISRPNLTFSTLTVSNMSPEDSSIYLCSVRTGMNTEAFFGQGTRLTVV.

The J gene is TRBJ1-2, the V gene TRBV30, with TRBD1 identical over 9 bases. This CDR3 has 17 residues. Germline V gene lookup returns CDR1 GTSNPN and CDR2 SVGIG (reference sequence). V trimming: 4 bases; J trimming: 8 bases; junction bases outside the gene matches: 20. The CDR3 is CAWNHWDRDEVLYGYTF. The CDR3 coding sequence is TGTGCCTGGAACCATTGGGACAGGGATGAAGTTTTGTACGGCTACACCTTC.

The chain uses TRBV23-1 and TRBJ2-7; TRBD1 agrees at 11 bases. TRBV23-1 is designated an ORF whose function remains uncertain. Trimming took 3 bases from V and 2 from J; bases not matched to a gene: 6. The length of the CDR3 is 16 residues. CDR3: CASSHRPGQGAYEQYF. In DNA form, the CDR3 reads TGCGCCAGCAGTCACAGGCCGGGACAGGGGGCCTACGAGCAGTACTTC.

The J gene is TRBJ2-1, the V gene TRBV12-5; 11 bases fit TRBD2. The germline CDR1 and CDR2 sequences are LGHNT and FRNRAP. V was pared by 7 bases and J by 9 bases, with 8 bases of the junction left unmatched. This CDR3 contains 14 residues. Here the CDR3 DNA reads TGTGCTAGTGCCTCTAGCGGGAGGTATGGTGAGCAGTTCTTC. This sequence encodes CASASSGRYGEQFF.

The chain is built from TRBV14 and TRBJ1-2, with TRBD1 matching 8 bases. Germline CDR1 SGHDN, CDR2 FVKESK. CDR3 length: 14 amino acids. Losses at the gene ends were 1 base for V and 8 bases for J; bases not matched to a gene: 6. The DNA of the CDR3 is TGTGCCAGCAGCCAAGCTGACAGGGGTTTCGGCTACACCTTC. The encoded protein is CASSQADRGFGYTF. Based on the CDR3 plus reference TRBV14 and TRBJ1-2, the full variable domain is EAGVTQFPSHSVIEKGQTVTLRCDPISGHDNLYWYRRVMGKEIKFLLHFVKESKQDESGMPNNRFLAERTGGTYSTLKVQPAELEDSGVYFCASSQADRGFGYTFGSGTRLTVV.

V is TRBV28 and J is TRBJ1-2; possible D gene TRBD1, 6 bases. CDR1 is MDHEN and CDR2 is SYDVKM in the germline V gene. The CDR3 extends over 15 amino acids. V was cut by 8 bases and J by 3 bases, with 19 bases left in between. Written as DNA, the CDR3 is TGTGCCAGCCCTTCCCGCAAGGGGGTCGACTATGGCTACACCTTC. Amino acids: CASPSRKGVDYGYTF.